Only a few counts were recorded for the clone carrying this TCR beta chain. One entry per CDR3 protein results from TCRdb running MiXCR on the RT-PCR reads. In the table there are around 700,000 distinct CDR3 sequences, 14% of which are singletons. There are 17 residues in the CDR3. With V trimmed by 4 bases and J by 4 bases, 16 bases remained unmatched. CDR1 and CDR2 (germline): DFQATT, SNEGSKA (reference sequence). This chain links TRBV20-1 with TRBJ2-1; 7 bases align to TRBD2. This TCR derives from a female donor in good health, serving as a healthy control. The sample was memory CD4+ T cells from blood. The CDR3: CSANWLAEDPSYNEQFF. The CDR3 coding sequence is TGCAGTGCTAATTGGCTAGCGGAAGACCCTTCGTACAATGAGCAGTTCTTC.